This entry is about one T cell receptor beta chain. What it binds is not known. Study observations and caveats: Tumor memory CD4+ T cell TCR gene usage was found to cluster with blood and lymph node memory CD4+ cells and with lymph node naive CD4+ cells. Tumor Treg TCRs overlapped most with tumor naive CD4+ cells.

Cells sorted as Tregs were CD4+, CD25+ and CD127-/low. Constant-region reverse primers amplified full-length variable regions, followed by semi-nested Nested Universal Primer A PCR. TCRdb re-called the 5' RACE reads with MiXCR, one entry per CDR3 protein. The table has some 32,000 distinct CDR3 sequences, over 25% seen once. Per germline, CDR1 MGHDK and CDR2 SYGVNS. V was shortened by 4 bases and J by 3 bases, with 10 bases between the two germline ends. The CDR3 totals 13 residues. This receptor was taken from a female donor with breast cancer. Input material: tumor-infiltrating Tregs sorted from the breast tumor. The chain joins TRBV25-1 to TRBJ2-7; D call uncertain. For the CDR3, the DNA is TGTGCCAGCAGTGGGGAAGGGCACTACGAGCAGTACTTC. Protein: CASSGEGHYEQYF.